This T cell receptor (beta chain) was identified in a study of blood T cell repertoires in COVID-19. Assay used: immunoSEQ multiplex PCR; TCRdb lists only in-frame clones, some missing. The sample yields fewer than 120,000 clones, roughly 80% seen once. The sequenced sample was peripheral blood. This clonotype was obtained from a woman aged 55-70 years with acute or convalescent COVID-19.

This chain's CDR3 is CASSPRQGVNEQFF. CDR3 nucleotides: TGCGCCAGCAGCCCCCGTCAAGGAGTCAATGAGCAGTTCTTC. The chain is built from TRBV4-1 and TRBJ2-1; D is unresolved. Trimming stripped 4 bases from V and 6 bases from J, with 13 bases between. The V gene's germline CDR1 is MGHRA and CDR2 YSYEKL. CDR3 length: 14 residues.